Below are 26 T cell receptor beta chains sequenced from a single sample in a study of identifying expanded T cells in peripheral blood. Profiling relied on immunoSEQ multiplex PCR, and the TCRdb table lists in-frame clones only, not all of them. The table has approximately 130,000 clones, approximately 88% seen once. The material sequenced was blood. The receptors were gathered from a person aged 18 to 69 in good health.

The genes are TRBV6-1 and TRBJ1-5; maybe TRBD1 (5 bases). Germline assignment: CDR1 MNHNS and CDR2 SASEGT. This CDR3 is 15 amino acids long. V shed 5 bases and J shed 2 bases, with 13 bases lying between them. The CDR3 loop reads CASSPSARGNQPQHF. The CDR3 DNA sequence: TGTGCCAGCAGTCCTTCGGCCAGGGGCAATCAGCCCCAGCATTTT.

This sequence joins TRBV6-6 and TRBJ1-2, with D possibly matching TRBD1 (6 bases). Between the trimmed V and J ends, which lost 5 bases and 8 bases, there was a span of 21 bases. The CDR3 has 15 residues. The germline V gene encodes CDR1 MNHNY and CDR2 SVGAGI (reference sequence). CDR3 in amino acids: CASSTGGRSPKGYTF. Written as DNA, the CDR3 is TGTGCCAGCAGTACGGGGGGCAGATCTCCTAAGGGCTACACCTTC.

The chain employs TRBV4-3 and TRBJ2-1; 9 bases are a match to TRBD1. The CDR3 is made up of 14 amino acids. V trimming: 3 bases; J trimming: 4 bases; junction bases outside the gene matches: 1. CDR1 LGHNA and CDR2 YSLEER come from the germline V gene. As DNA, the CDR3 is TGCGCCAGCAGCCAGGACAGGGGATACAATGAGCAGTTCTTC. It yields the protein CASSQDRGYNEQFF.

The chain recombines TRBV6-6 with TRBJ2-7, with D perhaps TRBD2 (6 bases). The germline V gene encodes CDR1 MNHNY and CDR2 SVGAGI (reference sequence). The CDR3 is 15 residues long. The V end was cut by 0 bases, the J end by 3 bases, with 12 bases between. The CDR3 nucleotides are TGTGCCAGCAGTTACTCTGAGGAGGGTAACTACGAGCAGTACTTC. It translates to CASSYSEEGNYEQYF.

This chain connects TRBV18 to TRBJ1-2; 7 bases are a match to TRBD1. The CDR3 has 15 residues. The V gene end was trimmed by 3 bases and the J gene end by 4 bases; junction bases not matched to a gene: 8. CDR1 is KGHSH and CDR2 is LQKENI in the germline V gene. The CDR3 loop is CASSPIQGSGYGYTF. For the CDR3, the DNA is TGTGCCAGCTCACCGATACAGGGGTCTGGCTATGGCTACACCTTC.

The chain recombines TRBV19 with TRBJ1-1; no reliable D call. Germline V CDR1 and CDR2: LNHDA, SQIVND (reference sequence). Trimming left V 1 base short and J 6 bases short, with 3 bases between. The CDR3 spans 11 residues. CDR3 amino acids: CASSIGAEAFF. The DNA for the CDR3 is TGTGCCAGTAGTATAGGAGCTGAAGCTTTCTTT.

V is TRBV5-4 and J is TRBJ1-4; 10 bases fit TRBD1. The CDR3 is 16 amino acids. Trimming at V came to 4 bases and at J to 3 bases, leaving 6 bases not matched to a gene. Germline lookup yields CDR1 SGHNT and CDR2 YYREEE (reference sequence). DNA for the CDR3: TGTGCCAGCAGCCTGGGACAGGGGATCCCTAATGAAAAACTGTTTTTT. It is translated as CASSLGQGIPNEKLFF. The full variable domain, its missing parts supplied by reference TRBV5-4 and TRBJ1-4, is ETGVTQSPTHLIKTRGQQVTLRCSSQSGHNTVSWYQQALGQGPQFIFQYYREEENGRGNFPPRFSGLQFPNYSSELNVNALELDDSALYLCASSLGQGIPNEKLFFGSGTQLSVL.

This clone was counted between two and nine times. The chain carries TRBV28 and TRBJ2-5; D tentatively fits TRBD1 or TRBD2 (5 bases each). The V end was cut by 2 bases, the J end by 3 bases, with 13 bases between. The CDR3 spans 15 residues. Germline CDR1 and CDR2: MDHEN and SYDVKM. In nucleotides, the CDR3 is TGTGCCAGCAGTTTAGGGGGATCCAGGGAAGAGACCCAGTACTTC. Amino acids: CASSLGGSREETQYF.

CDR3 sequence reads: CASIPGRQPGTEAFF. The CDR3 DNA sequence: TGTGCCAGCATCCCTGGAAGGCAGCCGGGCACTGAAGCTTTCTTT. The V call is TRBV7-2, the J call TRBJ1-1; D gene uncertain. The CDR3 extends over 15 amino acids. Germline CDR1 reads SGHTA; CDR2 reads FQGNSA. V was pared by 7 bases and J by 4 bases, with 19 bases between.

The V gene is TRBV11-3, the J gene TRBJ2-4; 7 nucleotides agree with TRBD1. V lost 1 base to trimming and J lost 1 base; unmatched junction nucleotides: 7. Germline V gene lookup returns CDR1 SGHNT and CDR2 YENEEA. The CDR3 covers 17 residues. The CDR3 loop reads CASSLALTTGAKNIQYF. DNA for the CDR3: TGTGCCAGCAGCTTAGCCCTAACGACAGGGGCCAAAAACATTCAGTACTTC. The full variable domain, its missing parts supplied by reference TRBV11-3 and TRBJ2-4, is EAGVVQSPRYKIIEKKQPVAFWCNPISGHNTLYWYLQNLGQGPELLIRYENEEAVDDSQLPKDRFSAERLKGVDSTLKIQPAELGDSAVYLCASSLALTTGAKNIQYFGAGTRLSVL.

The rearrangement joins TRBV5-1 to TRBJ1-6; 7 nucleotides agree with TRBD1. Looked up from germline, CDR1 is SGHRS and CDR2 is YFSETQ. There are 15 residues in the CDR3. V was clipped by 5 bases and J by 8 bases; unmatched bases: 10. The CDR3 region has the DNA TGCGCCAGCAGGTTCGAGACAGGGACTTATTCACCCCTCCACTTT. Its protein is CASRFETGTYSPLHF.

This rearrangement joins TRBV5-4 to TRBJ2-1; possibly TRBD1 for D (6 bases). V was pared by 0 bases and J by 2 bases, with 12 bases between. The length of the CDR3 is 16 residues. From germline, CDR1 is SGHNT and CDR2 YYREEE (reference sequence). The DNA for the CDR3 is TGTGCCAGCAGCTTGGAAGGACAGCAACCCTACAATGAGCAGTTCTTC. This gives the protein CASSLEGQQPYNEQFF.

This chain uses TRBV6-6 with TRBJ2-1, with 9 bases fitting TRBD2. The germline V gene encodes CDR1 MNHNY and CDR2 SVGAGI (reference sequence). The V segment lost 7 bases and the J segment 6 bases; nucleotides outside the gene matches: 7. The CDR3 is 14 amino acids. The DNA for the CDR3 is TGTGCCAGCACCCTAGCGGGACCAACCAATGAGCAGTTCTTC. Its protein is CASTLAGPTNEQFF.

This chain connects TRBV4-3 to TRBJ1-2, with D uncertain. Trimming left V 1 base short and J 4 bases short, with 13 bases between. Germline values: CDR1 LGHNA, CDR2 YSLEER. The CDR3 sequence is 15 residues long. For the CDR3, the DNA is TGCGCCAGCAGCCAAGCCGCTGGCCGAATCTATGGCTACACCTTC. As protein: CASSQAAGRIYGYTF.

This clone occurred once. The chain has TRBV11-3 and TRBJ2-7; D gene unclear. The V end lost 4 bases, the J end lost 2 bases, and 12 bases lay between the germline ends. Germline assignment: CDR1 SGHNT and CDR2 YENEEA. The CDR3 is 14 residues long. CDR3 bases: TGTGCCAGCAGCTCACATGTGAGCCCCTACGAGCAGTACTTC. Translation: CASSSHVSPYEQYF.

The chain employs TRBV7-6 and TRBJ2-5; D unclear. CDR3 size: 11 residues. Per germline, CDR1 SGHVS and CDR2 FNYEAQ. The V end lost 1 base, the J end lost 5 bases, and 2 bases lay between the germline ends. In DNA form, the CDR3 reads TGTGCCAGCAGCTTAGATGAGACCCAGTACTTC. Amino acid sequence: CASSLDETQYF.

This clone was recorded once. This sequence joins TRBV7-2 and TRBJ2-1; possibly TRBD1 for D (6 bases). Germline CDR1 reads SGHTA; CDR2 reads FQGNSA. This CDR3 is built from 17 residues. The V end was cut by 5 bases, the J end by 9 bases, with 26 bases between. CDR3 nucleotides: TGTGCCAGCAGCCCTGGGGGAACAGGGCAAAGGGGCGGTGAGCAGTTCTTC. Protein product: CASSPGGTGQRGGEQFF. The full variable domain, its missing parts supplied by reference TRBV7-2 and TRBJ2-1, is GAGVSQSPSNKVTEKGKDVELRCDPISGHTALYWYRQSLGQGLEFLIYFQGNSAPDKSGLPSDRFSAERTGGSVSTLTIQRTQQEDSAVYLCASSPGGTGQRGGEQFFGPGTRLTVL.

The rearrangement joins TRBV11-2 to TRBJ1-6; 7 positions agree with TRBD1. The germline V gene encodes CDR1 SGHAT and CDR2 FQNNGV. CDR3 length equals 19 residues. Trimming removed 1 base from V and 2 bases from J; junction bases left unmatched: 11. The CDR3 is CASSLVGRGNSPYNSPLHF. The CDR3 region has the DNA TGTGCCAGCAGCTTAGTGGGCAGGGGGAATAGCCCCTATAATTCACCCCTCCACTTT.

The V gene is TRBV9, the J gene TRBJ1-4; D gene unclear. V lost 3 bases, J lost 8 bases, and 17 bases lay in between. CDR1 is SGDLS and CDR2 is YYNGEE in the germline V gene. This CDR3 is built from 15 residues. The CDR3 DNA sequence: TGTGCCAGCAGCGAGACGGGGATATTAGGAGAAAAACTGTTTTTT. Translating it yields CASSETGILGEKLFF.

The genes are TRBV9 and TRBJ1-1, with unresolved D. The V end was cut by 0 bases, the J end by 3 bases, with 12 bases between. The CDR3 extends over 15 amino acids. CDR1 is SGDLS and CDR2 is YYNGEE in the germline V gene. The CDR3 is CASSVDHNPDTEAFF. The CDR3 DNA reads as TGTGCCAGCAGCGTAGATCACAACCCTGACACTGAAGCTTTCTTT.

The V gene is TRBV19, the J gene TRBJ2-7; D gene uncertain. CDR1 is LNHDA, CDR2 SQIVND, per germline (reference sequence). The CDR3 sequence is 15 residues long. V dropped 4 bases and J dropped 1 base, with 14 bases sitting between them. The DNA of the CDR3 is TGTGCCAGTAGTAATGTCAATGCAGGATCCTACGAGCAGTACTTC. This translates into CASSNVNAGSYEQYF.

The chain uses TRBV6-5 and TRBJ1-1; 8 bases align to TRBD1. J was trimmed by 5 bases and V by 5 bases; bases with no gene match: 7. Per the germline V gene, CDR1 is MNHEY and CDR2 is SVGAGI. The length of the CDR3 is 14 residues. CDR3 sequence (DNA): TGTGCCAGCAGTATACAGGGGGGTGGAACTGAAGCTTTCTTT. Protein: CASSIQGGGTEAFF.

The chain joins TRBV5-1 to TRBJ1-2, with D possibly matching TRBD1 (6 bases). Trimming removed 2 bases at V and 6 bases at J, with 11 bases between. The length of the CDR3 is 13 residues. Germline loops: CDR1 SGHRS, CDR2 YFSETQ. The CDR3 nucleotides are TGCGCCAGCAGCTTCACAGGGCATGATGGCTACACCTTC. Protein sequence: CASSFTGHDGYTF.

V is TRBV5-6 and J is TRBJ2-2; D call uncertain. This CDR3 region has 14 residues. Germline V gene lookup returns CDR1 SGHDT and CDR2 YYEEEE. Trimming left V 0 bases short and J 2 bases short, with 5 bases between. The CDR3 nucleotides are TGTGCCAGCAGCTTGGGACCTAACACCGGGGAGCTGTTTTTT. Translating it yields CASSLGPNTGELFF.

The chain joins TRBV15 to TRBJ2-4; possibly TRBD1 for D (6 bases). The ends were cut back, 0 bases at V and 0 bases at J, with 15 bases in the middle. The CDR3 runs to 18 residues. Germline-derived CDR1 and CDR2 are LNHNV and YYDKDF (reference sequence). The CDR3 loop is CATSRDIPDSLAKNIQYF. CDR3 bases: TGTGCCACCAGCAGAGATATCCCGGACAGCCTAGCCAAAAACATTCAGTACTTC.

CDR3 sequence reads: CAWSATVYGYTF. Written as DNA, the CDR3 is TGTGCCTGGAGTGCGACCGTCTATGGCTACACCTTC. The chain has TRBV30 and TRBJ1-2; D call uncertain. V was shortened by 1 base and J by 4 bases, with 7 bases between the two germline ends. This CDR3 comprises 12 residues. CDR1 and CDR2 (germline): GTSNPN, SVGIG (reference sequence).